These T cell receptor beta chains were read from a single sample in a study of T cell clonotyping in hematopoietic cell transplantation. Some clones are missing from TCRdb's copy, which holds only in-frame ones; the method was immunoSEQ multiplex PCR. The repertoire has roughly 45,000 clones, 85% to 90% of them found once; the top ten carry about 6%. The sample was peripheral blood mononuclear cells, taken before stem cell transplant. Receptors were obtained from a man aged 55 to 70 with biphenotypic leukemia. Some clones in this sample may be carry-over from other donors' samples. The CDR3 runs from the conserved cysteine through the conserved F or W. The D gene is left open where the match is weak. Clone size appears in some rows only: once, few, many, or a class for an expanded clone.

abundance,d_gene,v_gene,j_gene,CDR3aa,CDR3nt
.,.,TRBV12-2,TRBJ2-3,CASRLWVWRPCSDTQYF,TGTGCAAGTCGCTTATGGGTTTGGCGGCCATGTTCCGATACGCAGTATTTT
.,TRBD1,TRBV5-1,TRBJ2-3,CASSLGTGSKVTDTQYF,TGCGCCAGCAGCTTGGGGACAGGATCAAAGGTGACAGATACGCAGTATTTT
.,.,TRBV30,TRBJ1-3,CAWSVGSGNTIYF,TGTGCCTGGAGTGTGGGTTCCGGAAACACCATATATTTT
.,.,TRBV11-2,TRBJ1-3,CASSPAAGMVPGNTIYF,TGTGCCAGCAGCCCCGCGGCAGGGATGGTCCCTGGAAACACCATATATTTT
once,TRBD1,TRBV11-2,TRBJ2-1,CASSSTGVEDNEQFF,TGTGCCAGCAGCTCAACAGGGGTGGAGGACAATGAGCAGTTCTTC
.,.,TRBV5-4,TRBJ2-3,CASSLSRTTGTDTQYF,TGTGCCAGCAGCTTGTCGCGAACAACGGGCACAGATACGCAGTATTTT
.,.,TRBV28,TRBJ1-5,CASSPHRYDQPQHF,TGTGCCAGCAGCCCCCACAGGTATGACCAGCCCCAGCATTTT
.,.,TRBV7-8,TRBJ2-1,CASSPGLLGEQFF,TGTGCCAGCAGCCCTGGCCTCTTGGGTGAGCAGTTCTTC
.,.,TRBV5-4,TRBJ2-7,CASSLGRGSGEQYF,TGTGCCAGCAGCTTGGGCAGGGGATCGGGAGAGCAGTACTTC
.,.,TRBV18,TRBJ1-2,CASSRLEANYGYTF,TGTGCCAGCTCGCGCCTTGAGGCTAACTATGGCTACACCTTC
few,.,TRBV2,TRBJ2-7,CASGRGYEQYF,TGTGCCAGCGGCCGAGGGTACGAGCAGTACTTC
.,.,TRBV7-2,TRBJ2-6,CASSLGQIGANVLTF,TGTGCCAGCAGCCTCGGACAGATTGGGGCCAACGTCCTGACTTTC
.,.,TRBV13,TRBJ1-2,CASSPGTGYGYTF,TGTGCCAGCAGCCCCGGGACGGGGTATGGCTACACCTTC
.,.,TRBV7-8,TRBJ2-5,CASSLAVQETQYF,TGTGCCAGCAGCTTAGCGGTACAAGAGACCCAGTACTTC
few,TRBD2,TRBV25-1,TRBJ2-7,CASSEGPSGRSYEQYF,TGTGCCAGCAGTGAGGGACCTAGCGGGAGATCCTACGAGCAGTACTTC
.,TRBD1,TRBV4-1,TRBJ1-1,CASSQGTGRGTEAFF,TGCGCCAGCAGCCAAGGGACAGGGCGGGGAACTGAAGCTTTCTTT
once,TRBD1,TRBV19,TRBJ1-1,CASSIRDRGAEAFF,TGTGCCAGTAGTATCCGGGACAGGGGCGCTGAAGCTTTCTTT
.,.,TRBV25-1,TRBJ1-1,CASSGIGQAFF,TGTGCCAGCAGTGGGATCGGACAAGCTTTCTTT
.,.,TRBV9,TRBJ2-7,CASSGTPYAYEQYF,TGTGCCAGCAGCGGGACTCCCTATGCCTACGAGCAGTACTTC
once,TRBD2,TRBV19,TRBJ2-7,CASSTGLAGAYEQYF,TGTGCCAGTAGTACAGGACTAGCGGGTGCGTACGAGCAGTACTTC
.,.,TRBV5-4,TRBJ2-7,CASSLAAHREQYF,TGTGCCAGCAGCTTGGCGGCTCATCGAGAGCAGTACTTC
.,TRBD1,TRBV6-1,TRBJ2-7,CATQDRTSSYEQYF,TGTGCCACCCAGGACAGGACGAGCTCCTACGAGCAGTACTTC
.,TRBD1,TRBV5-1,TRBJ1-2,CASSQQGYGYTF,TGCGCCAGCAGCCAACAGGGGTATGGCTACACCTTC
.,TRBD2,TRBV29-1,TRBJ2-1,CSVEPPSGDYNEQFF,TGCAGCGTTGAACCCCCTAGCGGAGATTACAATGAGCAGTTCTTC
.,TRBD2,TRBV10-2,TRBJ2-7,CASSETASGSRGSEQYF,TGCGCCAGCAGTGAGACGGCTAGCGGGAGCCGAGGGAGCGAGCAGTACTTC
.,.,TRBV27,TRBJ1-1,CASSFNRENTEAFF,TGTGCCAGCAGTTTCAACAGGGAGAACACTGAAGCTTTCTTT
.,TRBD2,TRBV4-2,TRBJ2-2,CASSPDGGRSAGELFF,TGTGCCAGCAGCCCGGACGGCGGGAGGTCGGCCGGGGAGCTGTTTTTT
.,.,TRBV7-2,TRBJ2-3,CASSLFDTQYF,TGTGCCAGCAGCTTATTCGATACGCAGTATTTT
once,.,TRBV2,TRBJ2-1,CAGDGTGSYNEQFF,TGTGCCGGGGACGGTACAGGGTCCTACAATGAGCAGTTCTTC
.,TRBD1,TRBV2,TRBJ2-2,CASRTFRGLTGELFF,TGTGCCAGCAGGACATTCAGGGGGCTTACCGGGGAGCTGTTTTTT
.,.,TRBV6-5,TRBJ2-5,CASSYSATGETQYF,TGTGCCAGCAGTTACTCAGCCACCGGGGAGACCCAGTACTTC
few,TRBD1,TRBV29-1,TRBJ1-2,CSAGQDTYGYTF,TGCAGCGCTGGACAGGACACCTATGGCTACACCTTC
.,.,TRBV20-1,TRBJ2-7,CSARVTYEQYF,TGCAGTGCCCGGGTAACCTACGAGCAGTACTTC
.,TRBD2,TRBV10-2,TRBJ2-1,CASSLGSSGYNEQFF,TGCGCCAGCAGTCTGGGAAGTAGCGGGTACAATGAGCAGTTCTTC
few,.,TRBV4-2,TRBJ1-2,CASSRGGRAEGGYTF,TGTGCCAGCAGCCGGGGAGGCAGGGCGGAGGGTGGCTACACCTTC
once,.,TRBV20-1,TRBJ1-1,CRGRLNTEAFF,TGCAGGGGCAGACTGAACACTGAAGCTTTCTTT
.,TRBD1,TRBV5-4,TRBJ2-4,CASSLGQGANIQYF,TGTGCCAGCAGCTTGGGACAGGGGGCAAACATTCAGTACTTC
.,TRBD1,TRBV4-3,TRBJ2-3,CASSQDLVGQGQVTQYF,TGCGCCAGCAGCCAAGATCTTGTGGGACAGGGACAGGTTACGCAGTATTTT
.,.,TRBV2,TRBJ2-6,CASRDSGANVLTF,TGTGCCAGCAGGGACTCTGGGGCCAACGTCCTGACTTTC
.,TRBD2,TRBV6-1,TRBJ2-1,CASSEWLPLAVRSRSYNEQFF,TGTGCCAGCAGTGAATGGTTGCCTCTAGCGGTGCGTAGTCGGTCCTACAATGAGCAGTTCTTC
few,TRBD2,TRBV19,TRBJ2-7,CASTGTSGAHAYEQYF,TGTGCCAGTACCGGGACTAGCGGGGCTCATGCCTACGAGCAGTACTTC
.,TRBD2,TRBV19,TRBJ2-1,CASSGSGAYNEQFF,TGTGCCAGTAGTGGTAGCGGGGCCTACAATGAGCAGTTCTTC
.,.,TRBV14,TRBJ1-2,CASSQLGRNYGYTF,TGTGCCAGCAGCCAATTAGGCAGGAACTATGGCTACACCTTC
few,TRBD2,TRBV27,TRBJ2-7,CASSKKRDSYEQYF,TGTGCCAGCAGCAAAAAGCGGGACTCTTACGAGCAGTACTTC
.,.,TRBV15,TRBJ1-1,CATSRVAGRNTEAFF,TGTGCCACCAGCAGAGTGGCGGGTAGGAACACTGAAGCTTTCTTT
.,.,TRBV6-6,TRBJ1-5,CASSSGGSGNQPQHF,TGTGCCAGCAGTTCCGGGGGGTCGGGCAATCAGCCCCAGCATTTT
.,.,TRBV19,TRBJ1-2,CASSVRTQEVDGYTF,TGTGCCAGTAGCGTACGAACCCAGGAGGTTGATGGCTACACCTTC
.,.,TRBV7-2,TRBJ2-7,CASSSFSGYEQYF,TGTGCCAGCAGCTCGTTCAGCGGCTACGAGCAGTACTTC